Listed here are 30 T cell receptor beta chains from one sample, sequenced in a study of blood T cell repertoires in COVID-19. Profiling relied on immunoSEQ multiplex PCR, and the TCRdb table lists in-frame clones only, not all of them. The sample yields tens of thousands of clones, 80% seen once. What was sequenced was peripheral blood. Every receptor here comes from a human donor in a cohort sampled during active COVID-19.

Only one count was recorded for this clone. This sequence joins TRBV18 and TRBJ1-3; weak D call: TRBD1 (5 bases). Germline V gene data show CDR1 as KGHSH and CDR2 as LQKENI. The CDR3 runs to 17 residues. Trimming took off 0 bases at V and 3 bases at J, with 15 bases between the two ends. CDR3 in amino acids: CASSPPGVRAHGNTIYF. CDR3 nucleotide sequence: TGTGCCAGCTCACCACCAGGTGTCAGGGCGCATGGAAACACCATATATTTT.

The V call is TRBV9, the J call TRBJ2-7; maybe TRBD1 (5 bases). The CDR3 sequence is 15 residues long. From germline, CDR1 is SGDLS and CDR2 YYNGEE. The V end lost 2 bases, the J end lost 0 bases, and 12 bases lay between the germline ends. The CDR3 nucleotides are TGTGCCAGCAGCGTCGCAGGGTCCTCCTCCTACGAGCAGTACTTC. Its protein product is CASSVAGSSSYEQYF.

This chain links TRBV23-1 with TRBJ1-2, with D tentatively TRBD1 (5 bases). TRBV23-1 has ORF status, its function being uncertain. The CDR3 has 14 residues. The germline V and J ends were trimmed by 7 bases and 7 bases, with 19 bases remaining between them. CDR3 sequence: CASIAAGIGGGYTF. CDR3 sequence (DNA): TGCGCCAGCATCGCAGCGGGGATTGGGGGTGGCTACACCTTC.

This clone was counted between two and nine times. J is TRBJ2-7 and V is TRBV14; D might be TRBD2 (5 bases). This CDR3 is built from 13 residues. CDR1 is SGHDN, CDR2 FVKESK, per germline. V lost 5 bases and J lost 6, with 14 bases in between. This CDR3 reads CASSASLEGEQYF. Here the CDR3 DNA reads TGTGCCAGCAGCGCCAGCCTTGAGGGCGAGCAGTACTTC.

The genes are TRBV9 and TRBJ1-6; TRBD1 aligns across 8 bases. This CDR3 has 14 residues. Germline V gives CDR1 SGDLS, CDR2 YYNGEE. V shed 2 bases and J 5 bases; nucleotides not matched to a gene: 0. The CDR3 loop is CASSVGQDNSPLHF. CDR3 coding DNA: TGTGCCAGCAGCGTGGGACAGGATAATTCACCCCTCCACTTT.

V is TRBV18 and J is TRBJ1-1, with 9 positions matching TRBD1. The germline V gene has CDR1 KGHSH and CDR2 LQKENI. V dropped 3 bases and J dropped 6; count of bases not matched to a gene: 11. The CDR3 totals 16 residues. CDR3 protein: CASSPPGQGGYAEAFF. DNA of the CDR3: TGTGCCAGCTCACCCCCGGGACAGGGAGGGTACGCTGAAGCTTTCTTT.

CDR3 residues: CAIRGTDTEAFF. The CDR3 DNA sequence: TGTGCCATCCGCGGGACAGACACTGAAGCTTTCTTT. The chain has TRBV10-3 and TRBJ1-1, with TRBD1 matching 7 bases. The length of the CDR3 is 12 residues. CDR1 is ENHRY, CDR2 SYGVKD, per germline. The ends lost 8 bases at V and 3 bases at J; junction bases unmatched: 3.

This chain connects TRBV5-1 to TRBJ1-1; 9 bases are shared with TRBD1. This CDR3 spans 15 amino acids. With 1 base clipped from V and 7 bases from J, the junction kept 8 bases outside the gene matches. Germline V gives CDR1 SGHRS, CDR2 YFSETQ. This chain's CDR3 is CASSLSGTGTFEAFF. The CDR3 DNA follows: TGCGCCAGCAGCTTGTCCGGGACAGGGACGTTTGAAGCTTTCTTT.

This chain links TRBV18 with TRBJ1-6; D not certain. There are 13 residues in the CDR3. The germline V and J ends were trimmed by 2 bases and 8 bases, with 7 bases remaining between them. The V gene's germline CDR1 is KGHSH and CDR2 LQKENI. The CDR3 protein is CASSPFTDSPLHF. The CDR3, as DNA: TGTGCCAGCTCACCATTTACGGATTCACCCCTCCACTTT.

This clone was counted between two and nine times. The V call is TRBV30, the J call TRBJ1-2, with unresolved D. V was pared by 3 bases and J by 0 bases, with 2 bases between. This CDR3 spans 11 amino acids. CDR1 is GTSNPN, CDR2 SVGIG, per germline (reference sequence). CDR3 amino acids: CAWSANYGYTF. The CDR3 bases are TGTGCCTGGAGCGCTAACTATGGCTACACCTTC.

This sequence joins TRBV7-2 and TRBJ2-7, with D tentatively TRBD2 (5 bases). CDR1 and CDR2 (germline): SGHTA, FQGNSA. The length of the CDR3 is 16 residues. The V end was cut by 4 bases, the J end by 6 bases, with 22 bases between. As DNA, the CDR3 is TGTGCCAGCAGCTACAATCAGGCCTTACCTCGGGGCGAGCAGTACTTC. Residues: CASSYNQALPRGEQYF.

This clone showed up just a few times. The chain joins TRBV29-1 to TRBJ1-5, with TRBD1 matching 11 bases. The CDR3 sequence is 13 residues long. Trimming removed 6 bases from V and 4 bases from J; junction bases left unmatched: 2. The germline CDR1 and CDR2 sequences are SQVTM and ANQGSEA. CDR3 in amino acids: CSVGTGGNQPQHF. The CDR3 nucleotides read TGCAGCGTGGGGACAGGGGGTAATCAGCCCCAGCATTTT. Drawing the rest from reference TRBV29-1 and TRBJ1-5, the complete variable domain is SAVISQKPSRDICQRGTSLTIQCQVDSQVTMMFWYRQQPGQSLTLIATANQGSEATYESGFVIDKFPISRPNLTFSTLTVSNMSPEDSSIYLCSVGTGGNQPQHFGDGTRLSIL.

DNA for the CDR3: TGTGCCAGCAACCCCCGGGGTGAGCAGTTCTTC. Protein: CASNPRGEQFF. This chain joins TRBV7-7 and TRBJ2-1; weak D call: TRBD2 (5 bases). V dropped 7 bases and J dropped 9 bases, with 10 bases sitting between them. Germline-derived CDR1 and CDR2 are SSHAT and FNYEAQ (reference sequence). The CDR3 sequence is 11 residues long.

The table lists this clone with a count of one. The chain has TRBV18 and TRBJ1-1, with D perhaps TRBD1 (5 bases). Germline lookup yields CDR1 KGHSH and CDR2 LQKENI. The CDR3 loop spans 14 amino acids. Between the trimmed V and J ends, which lost 2 bases and 2 bases, there was a span of 9 bases. CDR3 sequence: CASSPGRTNTEAFF. CDR3 nucleotides: TGTGCCAGCTCACCAGGACGGACAAACACTGAAGCTTTCTTT.

The chain couples TRBV12-3 or TRBV12-4 to TRBJ1-2; TRBD1 matches at 8 bases. The CDR3 contains 12 residues. Losses at the gene ends were 6 bases for V and 7 bases for J; bases not matched to a gene: 4. CDR3 sequence (DNA): TGTGCCAGCAGCCAGACAGGGGTTGGCTACACCTTC. It specifies CASSQTGVGYTF.

V usage is TRBV6-5 and J usage is TRBJ2-2; maybe TRBD2 (7 bases). V was shortened by 2 bases and J by 5 bases, with 12 bases between the two germline ends. CDR1 is MNHEY and CDR2 is SVGAGI in the germline V gene. The CDR3 is made up of 15 amino acids. Here the CDR3 DNA reads TGTGCCAGCAGTTACGGGGGGGCATGGACCGGGGAGCTGTTTTTT. Protein sequence: CASSYGGAWTGELFF.

This clone is medium-sized (0.01 to 0.1%). CDR3 DNA: TGTGCCAGCAGCCAAGAGGGGGGGGAGGTAGACGAGCAGTACTTC. Translating gives CASSQEGGEVDEQYF. The genes are TRBV3-1 (or the pseudogene TRBV3-2) and TRBJ2-7, with 7 bases matching TRBD2. Trimming removed 0 bases from V and 5 bases from J; junction bases left unmatched: 7. There are 15 residues in the CDR3. CDR1 is LGHDT and CDR2 is YNNKEL in the germline V gene (reference sequence).

This clone has more than one count but fewer than ten. The V gene is TRBV27, the J gene TRBJ2-7; 12 nucleotides line up with TRBD2. V was pared by 3 bases and J by 4 bases, with 4 bases of the junction left unmatched. The CDR3 contains 15 residues. The V gene's germline CDR1 is MNHEY and CDR2 SMNVEV (reference sequence). DNA of the CDR3: TGTGCCAGCAGTTTGACTAGCGGGAGTGCATACGAGCAGTACTTC. This sequence encodes CASSLTSGSAYEQYF.

V is TRBV5-4 and J is TRBJ1-2, with TRBD1 identical over 10 bases. CDR3 length: 18 residues. Trimming removed 5 bases from V and 4 bases from J; junction bases left unmatched: 17. CDR1 and CDR2 (germline): SGHNT, YYREEE (reference sequence). The CDR3 spells CASSPFGTGEVTGYGYTF. The CDR3 bases are TGTGCCAGCAGTCCGTTCGGGACAGGGGAGGTAACAGGCTATGGCTACACCTTC.

The chain employs TRBV6-2 or TRBV6-3 and TRBJ2-7, with TRBD2 matching 9 bases. The CDR3 totals 16 residues. Trimming took 0 bases from V and 3 from J; bases not matched to a gene: 6. The V gene's germline CDR1 is MNHEY and CDR2 SVGEGT. The CDR3 DNA follows: TGTGCCAGCAGTTACTCGACTAGCGGAATTGGCTACGAGCAGTACTTC. Protein sequence: CASSYSTSGIGYEQYF.

The chain combines TRBV9 with TRBJ1-2; D gene ambiguous. CDR1 and CDR2 from the germline V gene are SGDLS and YYNGEE. V was pared by 2 bases and J by 8 bases, with 13 bases between. The CDR3 runs 13 residues. The CDR3 protein is CASSVRGAVGYTF. CDR3 sequence (DNA): TGTGCCAGCAGCGTCCGTGGAGCGGTGGGCTACACCTTC.

The rearrangement links TRBV18 to TRBJ1-5; possibly TRBD1 for D (5 bases). V was clipped by 2 bases and J by 4 bases, with 9 bases between them. The CDR3 has 14 residues. Germline V gene data show CDR1 as KGHSH and CDR2 as LQKENI. This CDR3 reads CASSPAQGNQPQHF. The CDR3 DNA reads TGTGCCAGCTCACCAGCCCAGGGTAATCAGCCCCAGCATTTT.

The gene calls are TRBV5-4 and TRBJ1-5, with D possibly being TRBD1 (6 bases). Germline V lookup: CDR1 SGHNT, CDR2 YYREEE (reference sequence). The CDR3 spans 16 residues. V was shortened by 2 bases and J by 7 bases, with 19 bases between the two germline ends. The CDR3 bases are TGTGCCAGCAGCTTACAGGGTTCGGGCAAGAGCCAGCCCCAGCATTTT. Translation gives CASSLQGSGKSQPQHF.

The chain is built from TRBV5-6 and TRBJ1-4; TRBD1 might be the D (5 bases). V lost 0 bases and J 7 bases, leaving 10 bases between the germline ends. CDR1 is SGHDT, CDR2 YYEEEE, per germline. The CDR3 runs 14 residues. CDR3 nucleotides: TGTGCCAGCAGCTTGGGGACAAGTGTTGAAAAACTGTTTTTT. Encoded protein: CASSLGTSVEKLFF.

This chain links TRBV24-1 with TRBJ1-3, with a weak D call TRBD1 (5 bases). This CDR3 region has 13 residues. Trimming cost V 1 base and J 8 bases, with 8 bases left between them. Germline V gene data show CDR1 as KGHDR and CDR2 as SFDVKD. The DNA of the CDR3 is TGTGCCACCAGTGATTTAGAAGGGGACACCATATATTTT. Protein: CATSDLEGDTIYF.

This chain uses TRBV6-5 with TRBJ1-4; D gene ambiguous. Trimming removed 4 bases from V and 8 bases from J, with 14 bases in between. There are 14 residues in the CDR3. Germline V gives CDR1 MNHEY, CDR2 SVGAGI. In DNA form, the CDR3 reads TGTGCCAGCAGTTTCGGGTTTAGTGGCGAAAAACTGTTTTTT. Translating gives CASSFGFSGEKLFF.

The chain recombines TRBV9 with TRBJ2-5; 12 bases are shared with TRBD2. Germline CDR1 reads SGDLS; CDR2 reads YYNGEE. The CDR3 consists of 17 residues. V dropped 2 bases and J dropped 5; count of bases not matched to a gene: 10. The CDR3 loop reads CASSVGASGRERETQYF. The CDR3 region has the DNA TGTGCCAGCAGCGTCGGGGCTAGCGGGAGGGAGAGGGAGACCCAGTACTTC.

The V call is TRBV28, the J call TRBJ2-7; 8 nucleotides align to TRBD2. Looked up from germline, CDR1 is MDHEN and CDR2 is SYDVKM. This CDR3 is 15 amino acids long. The V and J ends lost 2 bases and 1 base, in that order; junction bases with no gene match: 4. The chain's CDR3 is CASSLAGGESYEQYF. CDR3 nucleotide sequence: TGTGCCAGCAGTTTAGCGGGAGGAGAGTCCTACGAGCAGTACTTC.

This chain links TRBV2 with TRBJ2-7, with D perhaps matching TRBD1 (5 bases). Germline CDR1 reads SNHLY; CDR2 reads FYNNEI. The CDR3 has 17 amino acids. Trimming took off 3 bases at V and 5 bases at J, with 23 bases between the two ends. This chain's CDR3 is CASSDFGSPTREDEQYF. The DNA for the CDR3 is TGTGCCAGCAGTGATTTTGGTTCACCCACCAGGGAAGACGAGCAGTACTTC.

V usage is TRBV12-3 or TRBV12-4 and J usage is TRBJ2-3; 7 bases fit TRBD1. V shed 4 bases and J 9 bases; nucleotides not matched to a gene: 4. The CDR3 has 12 residues. The CDR3 DNA follows: TGTGCCAGCAGTTCTGCGACAGGGACGCAGTATTTT. This translates into CASSSATGTQYF.